This TCR beta chain stems from a study of beta chain features in type 1 diabetes. Study conclusions and caveats: Within each of all four CD4+ subsets, Type 1 diabetes patients had TCRB CDR3s that were moderately but significantly shorter.

A few counts support this clone. What it recognizes is unknown. Investigators reverse transcribed all isolated RNA, so they sequenced expressed TCRB transcripts. The data were produced by immunoSEQ multiplex PCR, yet TCRdb's version contains in-frame clones alone and is incomplete. The repertoire includes about 700,000 clones, around an eighth of them detected once, and approximately 0.022% sits in the top ten. The V end was cut by 6 bases, the J end by 2 bases, with 14 bases between. In germline, CDR1 is LNHDA, CDR2 SQIVND (reference sequence). CDR3 length: 16 amino acids. This chain uses TRBV19 with TRBJ2-6, with D perhaps TRBD2 (6 bases). This receptor was identified in a man younger than 30 with type 1 diabetes. Source material: naive CD4+ T cells from blood. The CDR3 is CASRVSGDPGANVLTF. The DNA of the CDR3 is TGTGCCAGTAGGGTTTCGGGGGACCCTGGGGCCAACGTCCTGACTTTC.